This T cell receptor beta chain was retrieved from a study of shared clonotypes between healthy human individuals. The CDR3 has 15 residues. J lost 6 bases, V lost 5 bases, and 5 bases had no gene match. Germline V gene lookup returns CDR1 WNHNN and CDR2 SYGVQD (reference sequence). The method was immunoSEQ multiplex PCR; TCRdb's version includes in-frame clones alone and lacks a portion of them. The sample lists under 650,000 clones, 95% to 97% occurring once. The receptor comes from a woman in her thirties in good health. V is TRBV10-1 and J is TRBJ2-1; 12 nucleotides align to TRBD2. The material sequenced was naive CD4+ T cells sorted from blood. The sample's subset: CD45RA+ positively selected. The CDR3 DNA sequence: TGCGCCAGCAGTCGGGGACTAGCGGGTTTCAATGAGCAGTTCTTC. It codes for CASSRGLAGFNEQFF.